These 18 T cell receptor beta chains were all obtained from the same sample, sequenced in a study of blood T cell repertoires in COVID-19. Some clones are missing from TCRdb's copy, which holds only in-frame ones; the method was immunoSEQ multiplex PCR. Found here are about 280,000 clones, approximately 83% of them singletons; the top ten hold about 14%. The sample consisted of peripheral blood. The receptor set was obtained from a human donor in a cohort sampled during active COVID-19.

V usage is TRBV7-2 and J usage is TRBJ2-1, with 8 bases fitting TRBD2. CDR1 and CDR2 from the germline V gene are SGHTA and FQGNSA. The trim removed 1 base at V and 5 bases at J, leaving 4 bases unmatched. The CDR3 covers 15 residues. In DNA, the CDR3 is TGTGCCAGCAGCTTAGGGACTAGCAGACACAATGAGCAGTTCTTC. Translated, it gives CASSLGTSRHNEQFF. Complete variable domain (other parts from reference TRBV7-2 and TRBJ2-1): GAGVSQSPSNKVTEKGKDVELRCDPISGHTALYWYRQSLGQGLEFLIYFQGNSAPDKSGLPSDRFSAERTGGSVSTLTIQRTQQEDSAVYLCASSLGTSRHNEQFFGPGTRLTVL.

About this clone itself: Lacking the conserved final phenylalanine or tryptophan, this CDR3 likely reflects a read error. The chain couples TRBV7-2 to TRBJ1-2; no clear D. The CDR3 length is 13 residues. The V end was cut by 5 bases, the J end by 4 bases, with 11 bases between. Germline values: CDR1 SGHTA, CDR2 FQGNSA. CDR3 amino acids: CASSPSGTYGYTS. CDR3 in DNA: TGTGCCAGCAGCCCTTCAGGCACCTATGGCTACACCTCC.

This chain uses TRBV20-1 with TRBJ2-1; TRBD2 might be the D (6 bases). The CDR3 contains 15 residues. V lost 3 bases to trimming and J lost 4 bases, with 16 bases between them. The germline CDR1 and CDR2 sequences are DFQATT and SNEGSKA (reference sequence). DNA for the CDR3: TGCAGTGCTAGTTCCGAGGGACGGGGGTACAATGAGCAGTTCTTC. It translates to CSASSEGRGYNEQFF.

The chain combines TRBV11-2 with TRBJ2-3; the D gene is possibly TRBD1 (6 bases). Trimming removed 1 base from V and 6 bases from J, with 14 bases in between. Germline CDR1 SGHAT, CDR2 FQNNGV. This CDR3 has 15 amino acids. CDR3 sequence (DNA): TGTGCCAGCAGCTTAGTTGGGACAAGCAGGGATACGCAGTATTTT. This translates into CASSLVGTSRDTQYF.

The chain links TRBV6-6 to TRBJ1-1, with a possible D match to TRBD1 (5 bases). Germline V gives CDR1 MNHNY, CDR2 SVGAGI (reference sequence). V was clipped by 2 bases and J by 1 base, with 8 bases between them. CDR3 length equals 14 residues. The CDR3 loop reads CASSYGAENTEAFF. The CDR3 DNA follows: TGTGCCAGCAGTTACGGGGCGGAGAACACTGAAGCTTTCTTT.

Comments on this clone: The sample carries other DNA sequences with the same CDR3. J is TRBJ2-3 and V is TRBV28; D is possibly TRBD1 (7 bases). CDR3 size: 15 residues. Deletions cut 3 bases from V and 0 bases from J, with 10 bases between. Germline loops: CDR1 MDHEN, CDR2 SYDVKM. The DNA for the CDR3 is TGTGCCAGCAGTTTCAGGGGGGCTAGCACAGATACGCAGTATTTT. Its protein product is CASSFRGASTDTQYF.

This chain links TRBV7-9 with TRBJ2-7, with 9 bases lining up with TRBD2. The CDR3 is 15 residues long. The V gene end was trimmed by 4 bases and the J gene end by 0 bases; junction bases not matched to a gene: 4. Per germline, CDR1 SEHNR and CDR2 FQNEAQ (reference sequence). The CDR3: CASSYAGGSSYEQYF. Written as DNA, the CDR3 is TGTGCCAGCAGCTACGCGGGAGGGAGCTCCTACGAGCAGTACTTC.

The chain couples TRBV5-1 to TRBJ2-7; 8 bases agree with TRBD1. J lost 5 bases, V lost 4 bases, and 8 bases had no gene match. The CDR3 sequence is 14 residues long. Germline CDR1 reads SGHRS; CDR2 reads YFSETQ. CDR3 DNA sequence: TGCGCCAGCAGCCCCTCAGGGGGCTGGAACGAGCAGTACTTC. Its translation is CASSPSGGWNEQYF.

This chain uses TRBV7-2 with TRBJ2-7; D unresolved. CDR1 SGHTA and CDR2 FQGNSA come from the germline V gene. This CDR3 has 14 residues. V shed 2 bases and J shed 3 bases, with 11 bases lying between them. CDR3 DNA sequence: TGTGCCAGCAGCTTAAGAACTACATTCTACGAGCAGTACTTC. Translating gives CASSLRTTFYEQYF.

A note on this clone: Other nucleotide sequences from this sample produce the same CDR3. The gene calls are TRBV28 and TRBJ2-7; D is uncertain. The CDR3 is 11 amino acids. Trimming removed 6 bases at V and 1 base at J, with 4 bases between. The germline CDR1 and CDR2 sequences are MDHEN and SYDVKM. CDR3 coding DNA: TGTGCCAGCAGCTATTCCTACGAGCAGTACTTC. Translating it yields CASSYSYEQYF. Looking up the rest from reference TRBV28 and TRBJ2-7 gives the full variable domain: DVKVTQSSRYLVKRTGEKVFLECVQDMDHENMFWYRQDPGLGLRLIYFSYDVKMKEKGDIPEGYSVSREKKERFSLILESASTNQTSMYLCASSYSYEQYFGPGTRLTVT.

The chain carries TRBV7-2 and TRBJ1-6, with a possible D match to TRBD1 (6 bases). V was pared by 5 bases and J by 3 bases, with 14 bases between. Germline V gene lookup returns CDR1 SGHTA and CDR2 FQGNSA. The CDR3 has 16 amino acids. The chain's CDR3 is CASSPEGQIYNSPLHF. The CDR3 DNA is TGTGCCAGCAGCCCAGAGGGACAAATCTATAATTCACCCCTCCACTTT.

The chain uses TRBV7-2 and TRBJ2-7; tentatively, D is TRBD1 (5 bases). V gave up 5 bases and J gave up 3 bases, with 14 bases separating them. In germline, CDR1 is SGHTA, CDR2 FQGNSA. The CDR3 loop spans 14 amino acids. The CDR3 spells CASSNRRQIYEQYF. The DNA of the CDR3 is TGTGCCAGCAGCAATCGCCGACAGATCTACGAGCAGTACTTC.

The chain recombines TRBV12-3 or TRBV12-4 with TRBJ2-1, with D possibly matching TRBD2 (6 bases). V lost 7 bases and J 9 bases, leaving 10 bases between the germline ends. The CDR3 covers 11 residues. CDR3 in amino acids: CASTTAGEQFF. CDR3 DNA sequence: TGTGCCAGCACCACAGCGGGTGAGCAGTTCTTC.

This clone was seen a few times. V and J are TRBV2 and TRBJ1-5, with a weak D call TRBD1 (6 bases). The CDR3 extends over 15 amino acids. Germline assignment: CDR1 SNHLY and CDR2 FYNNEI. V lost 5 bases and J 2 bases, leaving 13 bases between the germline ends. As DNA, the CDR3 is TGTGCCAGCAGTCTACAGGGATTTGGCAATCAGCCCCAGCATTTT. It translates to CASSLQGFGNQPQHF.

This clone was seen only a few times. The CDR3 coding sequence is TGTGCCAGCATAGGGGCCCTTAATGAAAAACTGTTTTTT. Its protein product is CASIGALNEKLFF. The V call is TRBV2, the J call TRBJ1-4; perhaps TRBD1 as D (5 bases). CDR3 length: 13 amino acids. Per germline, CDR1 SNHLY and CDR2 FYNNEI. With 7 bases removed from V and 4 bases from J, the gap between germline ends came to 10 bases.

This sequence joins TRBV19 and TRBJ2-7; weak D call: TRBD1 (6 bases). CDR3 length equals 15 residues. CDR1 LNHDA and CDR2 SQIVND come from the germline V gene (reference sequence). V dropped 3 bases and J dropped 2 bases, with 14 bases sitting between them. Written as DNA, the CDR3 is TGTGCCAGTAGTATTTATCCAGGGGCGGCCTACGAGCAGTACTTC. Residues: CASSIYPGAAYEQYF.

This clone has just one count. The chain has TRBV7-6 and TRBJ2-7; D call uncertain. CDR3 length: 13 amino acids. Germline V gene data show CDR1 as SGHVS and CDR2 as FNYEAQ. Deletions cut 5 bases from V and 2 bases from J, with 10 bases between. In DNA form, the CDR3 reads TGTGCCAGCAGCCAGACACGTGCCTACGAGCAGTACTTC. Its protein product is CASSQTRAYEQYF.

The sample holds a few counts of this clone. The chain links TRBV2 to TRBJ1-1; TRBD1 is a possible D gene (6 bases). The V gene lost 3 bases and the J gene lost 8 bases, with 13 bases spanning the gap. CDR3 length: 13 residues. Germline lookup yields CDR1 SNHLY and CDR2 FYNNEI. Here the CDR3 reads CASSENPQGEAFF. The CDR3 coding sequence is TGTGCCAGCAGTGAGAATCCTCAGGGGGAAGCTTTCTTT. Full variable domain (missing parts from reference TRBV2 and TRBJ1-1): EPEVTQTPSHQVTQMGQEVILRCVPISNHLYFYWYRQILGQKVEFLVSFYNNEISEKSEIFDDQFSVERPDGSNFTLKIRSTKLEDSAMYFCASSENPQGEAFFGQGTRLTVV.